This TCR beta chain was obtained from a study of post-analysis software for immune sequencing data. Tagging with unique molecular identifiers was a feature of the TCR beta cDNA libraries. TCRdb recomputed calls from the PCR reads with MiXCR, one row per CDR3 protein. This table has about 400,000 distinct CDR3 sequences, around 37% appearing once. This TCR was recovered from a girl between 10 and 17 years old with multiple sclerosis. Sequencing was done on a sample of blood.

CDR3 amino acids: CASSSPPGPSTDTQYF. Here the CDR3 DNA reads TGTGCCAGCAGTTCGCCTCCGGGCCCTAGCACAGATACGCAGTATTTT. This sequence joins TRBV28 and TRBJ2-3, with unresolved D. V was clipped by 4 bases and J by 0 bases, with 14 bases between them. The CDR3 contains 16 residues. Germline V gives CDR1 MDHEN, CDR2 SYDVKM. The full variable domain, its missing parts supplied by reference TRBV28 and TRBJ2-3, is DVKVTQSSRYLVKRTGEKVFLECVQDMDHENMFWYRQDPGLGLRLIYFSYDVKMKEKGDIPEGYSVSREKKERFSLILESASTNQTSMYLCASSSPPGPSTDTQYFGPGTRLTVL.